These 19 T cell receptor beta chains were all obtained from the same sample, sequenced in a study of control samples from healthy donors and cancer patients. Measured with immunoSEQ multiplex PCR; TCRdb has only the in-frame clones, and not every one. Here the sample spans about 130,000 clones, 80% to 95% being singletons. The sequenced material came from blood. These receptors were collected from a man in his forties in good health.

The chain joins TRBV7-6 to TRBJ2-1; a weak D match, TRBD2 (6 bases). Germline CDR1 and CDR2: SGHVS and FNYEAQ. The CDR3 is 16 residues long. Trimming stripped 5 bases from V and 10 bases from J, with 24 bases between. As DNA, the CDR3 is TGTGCCAGCAGCACAGCCCGGGACTGGGGTACAGAGGAGCAGTTCTTC. This codes for CASSTARDWGTEEQFF.

This chain links TRBV15 with TRBJ1-4; 7 bases are a match to TRBD1. Germline values: CDR1 LNHNV, CDR2 YYDKDF (reference sequence). Losses at the gene ends were 0 bases for V and 3 bases for J; bases not matched to a gene: 1. The CDR3 is 15 residues long. The CDR3 loop is CATSRDGTANEKLFF. CDR3 in DNA: TGTGCCACCAGCAGAGACGGGACAGCTAATGAAAAACTGTTTTTT.

This chain joins TRBV5-6 and TRBJ1-3; unclear D gene. There are 17 residues in the CDR3. V dropped 4 bases and J dropped 2 bases, with 19 bases sitting between them. Germline values: CDR1 SGHDT, CDR2 YYEEEE. CDR3 sequence (DNA): TGTGCCAGCAGCACACGGCGTTTTTCTGCAGCTGGAAACACCATATATTTT. The encoded protein is CASSTRRFSAAGNTIYF.

J is TRBJ2-2 and V is TRBV27; perhaps D is TRBD1 or TRBD2 (5 bases each). There are 14 residues in the CDR3. CDR1 is MNHEY, CDR2 SMNVEV, per germline (reference sequence). V lost 8 bases, J lost 8 bases, and 18 bases lay in between. CDR3 in amino acids: CASQLGRGVGELFF. CDR3 coding DNA: TGTGCCAGCCAGTTGGGTAGGGGAGTGGGGGAGCTGTTTTTT.

This chain links TRBV2 with TRBJ2-1; perhaps TRBD2 as D (7 bases). V lost 0 bases and J 7 bases, leaving 16 bases between the germline ends. Germline CDR1 is SNHLY and CDR2 is FYNNEI. This CDR3 region has 16 residues. The CDR3 sequence: CASSEAHRGGINEQFF. For the CDR3, the DNA is TGTGCCAGCAGTGAAGCGCATAGGGGGGGGATTAATGAGCAGTTCTTC. The variable domain in full, completed from reference TRBV2 and TRBJ2-1, reads EPEVTQTPSHQVTQMGQEVILRCVPISNHLYFYWYRQILGQKVEFLVSFYNNEISEKSEIFDDQFSVERPDGSNFTLKIRSTKLEDSAMYFCASSEAHRGGINEQFFGPGTRLTVL.

This clone was seen a single time. The genes are TRBV9 and TRBJ2-1; tentatively, D is TRBD1 or TRBD2 (5 bases each). The germline CDR1 and CDR2 sequences are SGDLS and YYNGEE. CDR3 length equals 18 residues. V lost 0 bases, J lost 3 bases, and 19 bases lay in between. The CDR3 reads CASSVAMGIGTSYNEQFF. Written as DNA, the CDR3 is TGTGCCAGCAGCGTAGCCATGGGCATAGGGACGAGCTACAATGAGCAGTTCTTC.

The chain carries TRBV9 and TRBJ1-1; 8 bases agree with TRBD1. Germline V gives CDR1 SGDLS, CDR2 YYNGEE. This CDR3 has 14 residues. Losses at the gene ends were 4 bases for V and 5 bases for J; bases not matched to a gene: 7. CDR3 protein: CASSTQGGSTEAFF. The CDR3 coding sequence is TGTGCCAGCAGCACACAGGGGGGTTCGACTGAAGCTTTCTTT.

The genes are TRBV18 and TRBJ1-5, with D perhaps TRBD1 (5 bases). Trimming stripped 4 bases from V and 3 bases from J, with 16 bases between. The CDR3 is made up of 16 amino acids. Germline V lookup: CDR1 KGHSH, CDR2 LQKENI. CDR3 region: CASSRGGGVNNQPQHF. In nucleotides, the CDR3 is TGTGCCAGCTCACGCGGGGGGGGAGTGAACAATCAGCCCCAGCATTTT. Full variable domain (remainder filled in from reference TRBV18 and TRBJ1-5): NAGVMQNPRHLVRRRGQEARLRCSPMKGHSHVYWYRQLPEEGLKFMVYLQKENIIDESGMPKERFSAEFPKEGPSILRIQQVVRGDSAAYFCASSRGGGVNNQPQHFGDGTRLSIL.

The V and J genes are TRBV4-2 and TRBJ1-5; possible D gene TRBD1, 6 bases. Per germline, CDR1 LGHNA and CDR2 YNFKEQ. Trimming pared 1 base from V and 7 bases from J, leaving 14 bases between. The CDR3 extends over 15 amino acids. CDR3 loop: CASSQAPGAYQPQHF. The DNA for the CDR3 is TGTGCCAGCAGCCAAGCGCCAGGGGCTTACCAGCCCCAGCATTTT.

The rearrangement joins TRBV14 to TRBJ2-7; 15 positions match TRBD2. This CDR3 is 15 amino acids long. Per germline, CDR1 SGHDN and CDR2 FVKESK. V shed 4 bases and J 6 bases; nucleotides not matched to a gene: 4. The CDR3 protein is CASSRGTSGGTEQYF. In DNA form, the CDR3 reads TGTGCCAGCAGCCGCGGGACTAGCGGGGGGACCGAGCAGTACTTC.

The chain joins TRBV15 to TRBJ2-5, with a weak D call TRBD2 (6 bases). The ends were cut back, 0 bases at V and 5 bases at J, with 16 bases in the middle. CDR1 is LNHNV, CDR2 YYDKDF, per germline (reference sequence). The CDR3 totals 16 residues. In nucleotides, the CDR3 is TGTGCCACCAGCAGAGATCGTCTGGGGGGTTGGGAGACCCAGTACTTC. Its translation is CATSRDRLGGWETQYF.

The V gene is TRBV5-4, the J gene TRBJ2-5; 8 positions agree with TRBD1. Per germline, CDR1 SGHNT and CDR2 YYREEE (reference sequence). The CDR3 loop spans 13 amino acids. J was trimmed by 5 bases and V by 0 bases; bases with no gene match: 0. Here the CDR3 reads CASSLDRGETQYF. CDR3 sequence (DNA): TGTGCCAGCAGCTTGGACAGGGGGGAGACCCAGTACTTC.

The CDR3 nucleotides read TGTGCCAGCAGCCAAGAACTCTACAAAACCTACGAGCAGTACTTC. Its translation is CASSQELYKTYEQYF. V is TRBV3-1 (or the pseudogene TRBV3-2) and J is TRBJ2-7; D not resolved. In germline, CDR1 is LGHDT, CDR2 YNNKEL (reference sequence). Trimming shortened V by 0 bases and J by 2 bases, and 11 bases separated the two germline ends. This CDR3 is built from 15 residues.

The V gene is TRBV5-1, the J gene TRBJ1-3; no definite D call. This CDR3 region has 16 residues. Trimming took 0 bases from V and 0 from J, leaving 10 bases between them. Germline CDR1 SGHRS, CDR2 YFSETQ. The CDR3, as DNA: TGCGCCAGCAGCTTGGCCGGTCCTAGCTCTGGAAACACCATATATTTT. It specifies CASSLAGPSSGNTIYF.

This clone was recorded only once. J is TRBJ1-2 and V is TRBV6-5; D remains ambiguous. The CDR3 extends over 13 amino acids. Germline values: CDR1 MNHEY, CDR2 SVGAGI. V was trimmed by 7 bases and J by 6 bases, leaving 15 bases between them. CDR3 coding DNA: TGTGCCAGCACCTCCCCAAACATACATGGCTACACCTTC. Its translation is CASTSPNIHGYTF.

This chain connects TRBV5-6 to TRBJ1-6, with 8 bases lining up with TRBD1. This CDR3 has 17 residues. CDR1 SGHDT and CDR2 YYEEEE come from the germline V gene. V was pared by 1 base and J by 8 bases, with 11 bases of the junction left unmatched. The CDR3 sequence is CASSLRTGNTNYSPLHF. The CDR3 DNA sequence: TGTGCCAGCAGCTTGAGGACAGGGAACACCAATTATTCACCCCTCCACTTT.

The CDR3, as DNA: TGTGCCAGCAGTTTAGAACAGGATATCAAGGCTTTCTTT. Translating it yields CASSLEQDIKAFF. The chain joins TRBV28 to TRBJ1-1; TRBD1 is a possible D gene (5 bases). V dropped 2 bases and J dropped 11 bases, with 15 bases sitting between them. This CDR3 is built from 13 residues. Germline V lookup: CDR1 MDHEN, CDR2 SYDVKM.

The rearrangement uses TRBV5-1 and TRBJ2-3; 7 positions agree with TRBD2. The CDR3 loop spans 14 amino acids. Germline V gene sequence: CDR1 SGHRS, CDR2 YFSETQ. J gave up 1 base and V 4 bases, and 3 bases lay outside the gene matches. CDR3 nucleotides: TGCGCCAGCAGCGTAAGCGGGGGCACAGATACGCAGTATTTT. It specifies CASSVSGGTDTQYF.

The J gene is TRBJ2-2, the V gene TRBV27, with TRBD2 matching over 12 bases. The V gene's germline CDR1 is MNHEY and CDR2 SMNVEV (reference sequence). Trimming removed 2 bases from V and 3 bases from J; junction bases left unmatched: 4. The CDR3 is 17 residues long. The CDR3 sequence: CASSLRLAGAHTGELFF. CDR3 nucleotide sequence: TGTGCCAGCAGTTTAAGACTAGCGGGGGCCCACACCGGGGAGCTGTTTTTT.